The text below deals with one TCR beta chain. Its antigen remains unidentified. These data belong to a study of post-analysis software for immune sequencing data. About the study: Included among the disease courses, which were recorded for the cohort, were relapsing-remitting, secondary progressive and progressive-relapsing multiple sclerosis. Regarding the study as a whole: About five TRBV segments occurring more often in patients than controls included TRBV5-6, TRBV5-1 and TRBV20-1. Diversity measured as normalized Chao1 was significantly lower in multiple sclerosis patients than in controls. With F measure, samples from one preparation batch clustered together strongly.

Included in the TCR beta cDNA libraries were unique molecular identifiers. There were roughly 0.95 to 11 million T cells, and around 500,000 cDNA molecules came from them. TCRdb ran MiXCR on the PCR reads and lists one entry per CDR3 protein. This table holds roughly 650,000 distinct CDR3 sequences, around 64% found once. The CDR3 is 13 residues long. V was clipped by 2 bases and J by 5 bases, with 9 bases between them. CDR1 is MNHEY, CDR2 SMNVEV, per germline (reference sequence). This TCR was recovered from a girl aged 2 to 9 with multiple sclerosis. The sample comprised blood. The rearrangement uses TRBV27 and TRBJ2-5, with D perhaps TRBD2 (5 bases). Written as DNA, the CDR3 is TGTGCCAGCAGTTTAGACTATATGGAGACCCAGTACTTC. The encoded protein is CASSLDYMETQYF.